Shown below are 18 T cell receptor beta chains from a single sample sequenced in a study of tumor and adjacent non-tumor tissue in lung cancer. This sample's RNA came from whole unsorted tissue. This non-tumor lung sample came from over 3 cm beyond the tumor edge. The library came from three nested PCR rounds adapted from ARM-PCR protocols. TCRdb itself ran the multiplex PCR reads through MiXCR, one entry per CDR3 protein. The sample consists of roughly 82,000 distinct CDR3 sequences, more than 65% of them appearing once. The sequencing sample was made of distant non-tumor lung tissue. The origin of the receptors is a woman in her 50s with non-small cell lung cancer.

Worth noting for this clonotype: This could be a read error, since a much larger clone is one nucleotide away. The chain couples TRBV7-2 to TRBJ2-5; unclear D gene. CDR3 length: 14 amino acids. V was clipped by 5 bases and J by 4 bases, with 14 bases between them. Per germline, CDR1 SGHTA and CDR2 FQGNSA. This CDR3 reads CASSLVNYRETQYF. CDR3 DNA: TGTGCCAGCAGCCTCGTTAATTACCGAGAGACCCAGTACTTC.

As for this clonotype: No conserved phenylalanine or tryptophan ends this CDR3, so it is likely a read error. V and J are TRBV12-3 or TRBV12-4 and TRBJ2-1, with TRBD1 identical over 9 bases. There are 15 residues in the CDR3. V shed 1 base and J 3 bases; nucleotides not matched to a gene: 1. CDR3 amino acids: CASSLVTGGYNEQFL. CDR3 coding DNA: TGTGCCAGCAGTTTAGTGACAGGGGGCTACAATGAGCAGTTCTTG.

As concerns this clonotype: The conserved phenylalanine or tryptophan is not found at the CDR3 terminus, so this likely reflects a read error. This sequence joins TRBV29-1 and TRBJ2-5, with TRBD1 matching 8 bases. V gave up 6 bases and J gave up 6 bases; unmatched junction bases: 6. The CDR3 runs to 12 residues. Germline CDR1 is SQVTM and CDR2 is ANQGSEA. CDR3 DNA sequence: TGCAGCGTAGAGACAGGGGTGAAGACCCAGTACTTA. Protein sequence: CSVETGVKTQYL.

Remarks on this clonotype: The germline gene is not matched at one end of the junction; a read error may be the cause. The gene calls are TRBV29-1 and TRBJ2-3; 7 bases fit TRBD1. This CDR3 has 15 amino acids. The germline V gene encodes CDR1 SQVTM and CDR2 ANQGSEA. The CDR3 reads CSVGVRHRGKDTQYF. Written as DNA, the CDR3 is TGCAGTGTTGGAGTCAGGCACAGGGGAAAAGATACGCAGTATTTT.

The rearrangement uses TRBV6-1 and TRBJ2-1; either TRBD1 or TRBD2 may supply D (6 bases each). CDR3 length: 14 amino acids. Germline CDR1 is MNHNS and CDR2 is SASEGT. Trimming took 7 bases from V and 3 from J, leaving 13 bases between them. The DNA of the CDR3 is TGTGCCAGCAAGGGGGGTGTCCACTACAATGAGCAGTTCTTC. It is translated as CASKGGVHYNEQFF.

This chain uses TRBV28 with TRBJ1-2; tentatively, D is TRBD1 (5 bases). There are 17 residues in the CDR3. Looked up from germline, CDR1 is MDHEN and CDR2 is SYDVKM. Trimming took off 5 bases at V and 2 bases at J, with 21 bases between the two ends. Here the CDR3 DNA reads TGTGCCAGCAGTCCTATCGGGGGGGAAGCAGAAAACTATGGCTACACCTTC. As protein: CASSPIGGEAENYGYTF.

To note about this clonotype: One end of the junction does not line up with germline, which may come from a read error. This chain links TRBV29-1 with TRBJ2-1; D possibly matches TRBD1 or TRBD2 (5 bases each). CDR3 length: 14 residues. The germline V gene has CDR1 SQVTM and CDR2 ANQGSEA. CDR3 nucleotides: TGCAGCGTTCTTATCCGGGACGTTTACGATGAGCAGTTTTTC. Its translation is CSVLIRDVYDEQFF.

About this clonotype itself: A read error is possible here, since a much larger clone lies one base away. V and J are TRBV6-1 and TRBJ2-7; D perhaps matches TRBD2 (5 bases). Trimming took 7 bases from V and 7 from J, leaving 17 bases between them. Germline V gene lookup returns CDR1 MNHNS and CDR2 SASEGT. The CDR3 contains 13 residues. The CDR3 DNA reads TGTGCCAGCACTGGTCTGGAGGCGTGGGAGCAGTACTTC. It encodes CASTGLEAWEQYF.

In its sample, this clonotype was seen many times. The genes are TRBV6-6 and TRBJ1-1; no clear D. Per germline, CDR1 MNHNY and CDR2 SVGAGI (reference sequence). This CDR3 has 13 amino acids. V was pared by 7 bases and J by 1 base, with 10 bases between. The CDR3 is CASTVSENTEAFF. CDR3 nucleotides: TGTGCCAGCACCGTTTCCGAGAACACTGAAGCTTTCTTT.

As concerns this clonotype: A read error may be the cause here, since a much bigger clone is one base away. The CDR3 sequence: CTSTQGGNEQFF. The CDR3 coding sequence is TGTACCAGCACCCAAGGGGGCAATGAGCAGTTCTTC. The chain has TRBV12-3 or TRBV12-4 and TRBJ2-1, with D tentatively TRBD1 (6 bases). The CDR3 sequence is 12 residues long.

DNA for the CDR3: TGCGCCAGTAGACCCGAGCCGGGGTACAATGAGCAGTTCTTC. Translated: CASRPEPGYNEQFF. V usage is TRBV4-1 and J usage is TRBJ2-1, with D maybe TRBD2 (5 bases). With 9 bases removed from V and 4 bases from J, the gap between germline ends came to 16 bases. Germline V gene data show CDR1 as MGHRA and CDR2 as YSYEKL. The CDR3 is made up of 14 amino acids.

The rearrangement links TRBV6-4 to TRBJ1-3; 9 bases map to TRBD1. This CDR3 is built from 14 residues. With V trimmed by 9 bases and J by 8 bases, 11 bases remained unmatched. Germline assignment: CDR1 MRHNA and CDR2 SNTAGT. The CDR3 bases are TGTGCCAGTGTGGGACAGGGCTATCGAGACACCATATATTTT. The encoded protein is CASVGQGYRDTIYF.

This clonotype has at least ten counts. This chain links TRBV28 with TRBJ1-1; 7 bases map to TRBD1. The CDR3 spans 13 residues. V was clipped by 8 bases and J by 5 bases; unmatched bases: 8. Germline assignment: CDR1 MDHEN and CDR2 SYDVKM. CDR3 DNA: TGTGCCAGCGGGAGAGGGGGCAGAACTGAAGCTTTCTTT. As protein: CASGRGGRTEAFF.

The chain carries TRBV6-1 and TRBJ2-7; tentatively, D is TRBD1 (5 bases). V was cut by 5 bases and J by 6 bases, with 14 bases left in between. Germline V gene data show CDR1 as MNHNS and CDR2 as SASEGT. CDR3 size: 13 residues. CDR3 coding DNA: TGTGCCAGCAGTAAAGGCCAGGGCTGCGAGCAGTACTTC. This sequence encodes CASSKGQGCEQYF.

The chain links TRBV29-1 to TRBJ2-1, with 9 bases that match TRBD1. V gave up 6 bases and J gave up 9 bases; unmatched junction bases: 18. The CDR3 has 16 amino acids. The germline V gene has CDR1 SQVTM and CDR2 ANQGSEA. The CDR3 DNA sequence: TGCAGCGTCCCCAGTGGCGGGACAGGGAAGGACAGTGAGCAGTTCTTC. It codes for CSVPSGGTGKDSEQFF.

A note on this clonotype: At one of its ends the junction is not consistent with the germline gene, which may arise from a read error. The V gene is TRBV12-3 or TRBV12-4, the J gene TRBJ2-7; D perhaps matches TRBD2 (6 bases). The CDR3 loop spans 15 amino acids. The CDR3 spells CAGSRSWGESYEQYF. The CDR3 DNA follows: TGTGCCGGCAGCCGTTCGTGGGGGGAGTCCTACGAGCAGTACTTC.

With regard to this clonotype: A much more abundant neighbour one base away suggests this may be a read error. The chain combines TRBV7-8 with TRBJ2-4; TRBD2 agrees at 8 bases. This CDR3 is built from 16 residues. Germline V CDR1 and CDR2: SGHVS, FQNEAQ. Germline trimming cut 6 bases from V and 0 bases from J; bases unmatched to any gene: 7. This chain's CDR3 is CASSPSGWIAKNIQYF. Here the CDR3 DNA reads TGTGCCAGCAGTCCTAGCGGGTGGATAGCCAAAAACATTCAGTACTTC.

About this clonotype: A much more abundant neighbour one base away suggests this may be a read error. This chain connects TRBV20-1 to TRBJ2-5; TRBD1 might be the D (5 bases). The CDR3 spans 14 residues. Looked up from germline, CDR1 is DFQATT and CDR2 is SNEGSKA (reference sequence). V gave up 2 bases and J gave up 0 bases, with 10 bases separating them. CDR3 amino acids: CSARQDRDQETQYF. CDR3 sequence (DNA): TGCAGTGCTAGACAAGACAGAGACCAAGAGACCCAGTACTTC.